This record concerns one TCR beta chain sequence. Its matching antigen is unknown. These data are taken from a study of cytomegalovirus exposure and HLA in healthy donors. Regarding the study as a whole: Later genetic work tied a missense DCLRE1C variant to beta-chain V and J trimming. In a later analysis, TCR association rates varied by HLA locus: DRB1 most, HLA-C fewest. Immune exposure data for these donors was limited to CMV serostatus.

Trimming took 2 bases from V and 1 from J, leaving 16 bases between them. This CDR3 spans 16 amino acids. Per germline, CDR1 SGHTS and CDR2 YDEGEE. A multiplex PCR was run with 60 Vbeta primers and 13 Jbeta primers. Data came from immunoSEQ multiplex PCR; TCRdb stores just in-frame clones and leaves some out. The repertoire has tens of thousands of clones, roughly four fifths of them found once; the top ten carry 3.5% to 5.5%. Sequencing was performed on PBMCs. The TCR sequence derives from a woman in her thirties or forties in good health and CMV-seropositive. This chain links TRBV5-8 with TRBJ2-7, with TRBD1 as a possible D gene (6 bases). CDR3 residues: CASSFPGDKGSYEQYF. CDR3 bases: TGTGCCAGCAGCTTTCCAGGGGATAAAGGGTCCTACGAGCAGTACTTC. Full variable domain (outside the CDR3, taken from reference TRBV5-8 and TRBJ2-7): EAGVTQSPTHLIKTRGQQATLRCSPISGHTSVYWYQQALGLGLQFLLWYDEGEERNRGNFPPRFSGRQFPNYSSELNVNALELEDSALYLCASSFPGDKGSYEQYFGPGTRLTVT.